The present TCR beta chain was sequenced within a study of yellow fever vaccine responses in identical twins. Study-wide results and caveats: The T cell response to vaccination in identical twins was reportedly partly convergent and partly personalized.

The V end lost 10 bases, the J end lost 1 base, and 13 bases lay between the germline ends. There are 13 residues in the CDR3. In germline, CDR1 is PRHDT, CDR2 FYEKMQ (reference sequence). One entry per CDR3 protein, called by TCRdb with MiXCR from the RT-PCR reads. Counted here are tens of thousands of distinct CDR3 sequences, 50% to 75% occurring once; the ten biggest clones make up about 4.5%. This clonotype came up a few times. Its antigen is unknown. The sequenced sample was T cells from blood (PBMCs), unsorted or a sorted subset (not recorded which), obtained before or after yellow fever vaccination (not recorded which). The chain joins TRBV13 to TRBJ1-1; D not certain. The receptor comes from a woman between 18 and 29 years old who received the yellow fever vaccine. The CDR3 region has the DNA TGTGCCACCTCGTATCCAGGGAACACTGAAGCTTTCTTT. This encodes CATSYPGNTEAFF.